The 18 T cell receptor beta chains reported below all come from one sample, sequenced in a study of early T cells in non-severe SARS-CoV-2 infection (dated by TCRdb to the early 2020s). Libraries were made using 5' RACE. The run used a NextSeq 500. In-frame beta chains were kept once TCRdb had trimmed the public reads at Q25 with fastp and called clones with MiXCR. Entries that share a CDR3 protein sequence are merged under the most common genes and DNA. This sample lists more than 65,000 distinct CDR3 sequences; about 13% were detected once. About 1.1% of the sample is held by the ten biggest clonotypes. The sequencing input was whole blood. The origin of the receptors is an adult who was a healthcare worker with PCR-confirmed SARS-CoV-2 infection or an uninfected control (not recorded which).

This clonotype has more than one count but fewer than ten. The chain has TRBV12-3 or TRBV12-4 and TRBJ1-5, with D perhaps matching TRBD1 (5 bases). V was clipped by 4 bases and J by 7 bases, with 17 bases between them. This CDR3 comprises 15 residues. DNA for the CDR3: TGTGCCAGCAGTTCGGGGGATGGGATAGACCAGCCCCAGCATTTT. As protein: CASSSGDGIDQPQHF.

The table lists this clonotype with many counts. The J gene is TRBJ1-3, the V gene TRBV5-1; D perhaps matches TRBD1 (6 bases). The ends were cut back, 4 bases at V and 1 base at J, with 18 bases in the middle. The CDR3 spans 17 residues. CDR1 is SGHRS, CDR2 YFSETQ, per germline. The CDR3 region has the DNA TGCGCCAGCAGCCCATCCCAGGACAGTGCGTCTGGAAACACCATATATTTT. Encoded protein: CASSPSQDSASGNTIYF.

This chain joins TRBV4-3 and TRBJ2-7; TRBD2 agrees at 10 bases. The CDR3 runs to 15 residues. Germline assignment: CDR1 LGHNA and CDR2 YSLEER. The V gene end was trimmed by 1 base and the J gene end by 4 bases; junction bases not matched to a gene: 4. CDR3: CASSQGEAGGYEQYF. Written as DNA, the CDR3 is TGCGCCAGCAGCCAAGGGGAAGCGGGAGGGTACGAGCAGTACTTC.

The sample holds a few counts of this clonotype. The chain has TRBV12-5 and TRBJ2-7; a weak D match, TRBD2 (6 bases). Trimming shortened V by 6 bases and J by 4 bases, and 13 bases separated the two germline ends. Germline V CDR1 and CDR2: LGHNT, FRNRAP. CDR3 size: 13 residues. CDR3 sequence (DNA): TGTGCTAGTGGCCCACCGACTAGTTACGAGCAGTACTTC. Translating gives CASGPPTSYEQYF.

This clonotype was recorded a few times. The rearrangement joins TRBV29-1 to TRBJ2-3, with D perhaps matching TRBD1 or TRBD2 (6 bases each). Germline V gene sequence: CDR1 SQVTM, CDR2 ANQGSEA. The CDR3 extends over 14 amino acids. V lost 7 bases and J lost 5, with 19 bases in between. The DNA of the CDR3 is TGCAGCGCCTGGCGGCCGGGGGCAGGAGATACGCAGTATTTT. This translates into CSAWRPGAGDTQYF.

This clonotype has ten or more counts. The chain carries TRBV12-3 or TRBV12-4 and TRBJ2-7, with unresolved D. With 1 base removed from V and 8 bases from J, the gap between germline ends came to 9 bases. CDR3 length: 12 amino acids. The CDR3 sequence is CASSLGSIQQYF. In DNA, the CDR3 is TGTGCCAGCAGTTTAGGTTCAATCCAGCAGTACTTC.

This clonotype came up a few times. The V call is TRBV18, the J call TRBJ2-7, with D perhaps matching TRBD1 (5 bases). The V end was cut by 2 bases, the J end by 6 bases, with 17 bases between. Germline CDR1 KGHSH, CDR2 LQKENI. This CDR3 region has 15 residues. The CDR3 loop reads CASSPGAIPLAEQYF. Here the CDR3 DNA reads TGTGCCAGCTCACCAGGGGCCATACCCCTCGCCGAGCAGTACTTC.

This clonotype was counted at least ten times. The V call is TRBV24-1, the J call TRBJ2-5; 11 bases agree with TRBD2. The germline V gene encodes CDR1 KGHDR and CDR2 SFDVKD. The CDR3 is made up of 15 amino acids. With 4 bases clipped from V and 5 bases from J, the junction kept 5 bases outside the gene matches. The CDR3 region is CATSETSGSGETQYF. Here the CDR3 DNA reads TGTGCCACCAGTGAAACTAGCGGGAGTGGTGAGACCCAGTACTTC.

The chain couples TRBV5-1 to TRBJ2-7; maybe TRBD2 (5 bases). V gave up 3 bases and J gave up 4 bases, with 14 bases separating them. Germline V CDR1 and CDR2: SGHRS, YFSETQ. The CDR3 consists of 14 residues. The DNA for the CDR3 is TGCGCCAGCAGCTCACAAGGCGGGCAGTACGAGCAGTACTTC. Translation gives CASSSQGGQYEQYF.

This clonotype was picked up a small number of times. The rearrangement links TRBV7-9 to TRBJ2-3, with TRBD2 identical over 7 bases. The V and J ends lost 3 bases and 0 bases, in that order; junction bases with no gene match: 6. Germline assignment: CDR1 SEHNR and CDR2 FQNEAQ (reference sequence). The CDR3 runs 16 residues. The CDR3 sequence: CASSFNGGSSTDTQYF. DNA for the CDR3: TGTGCCAGCAGCTTTAACGGCGGGAGTAGCACAGATACGCAGTATTTT.

This clonotype was observed a handful of times. The chain joins TRBV18 to TRBJ1-1; 9 positions agree with TRBD1. Germline V CDR1 and CDR2: KGHSH, LQKENI. The CDR3 contains 15 residues. The junction had 3 bases not matched to a gene; V was cut back by 3 bases and J by 1 base. The CDR3 sequence is CASSPQQGANTEAFF. CDR3 nucleotides: TGTGCCAGCTCACCCCAACAGGGGGCGAACACTGAAGCTTTCTTT.

This rearrangement joins TRBV6-6 to TRBJ1-5, with TRBD1 matching over 12 bases. The trim removed 0 bases at V and 10 bases at J, leaving 4 bases unmatched. CDR3 length: 15 amino acids. Germline CDR1 MNHNY, CDR2 SVGAGI (reference sequence). The CDR3 spells CASSYSMGQGAPQHF. CDR3 DNA sequence: TGTGCCAGCAGTTACTCGATGGGACAGGGGGCACCCCAGCATTTT.

This clonotype was recorded at least ten times. The chain couples TRBV7-7 to TRBJ2-7, with TRBD2 as a possible D gene (5 bases). Germline V gene lookup returns CDR1 SSHAT and CDR2 FNYEAQ (reference sequence). Trimming took 5 bases from V and 6 from J, leaving 17 bases between them. There are 14 residues in the CDR3. The DNA for the CDR3 is TGTGCCAGCAGCCCCACAATCAACGGGATCGAGCAGTACTTC. This codes for CASSPTINGIEQYF. The full variable domain, its missing parts supplied by reference TRBV7-7 and TRBJ2-7, is GAGVSQSPRYKVTKRGQDVTLRCDPISSHATLYWYQQALGQGPEFLTYFNYEAQPDKSGLPSDRFSAERPEGSISTLTIQRTEQRDSAMYRCASSPTINGIEQYFGPGTRLTVT.

This clonotype has only a few counts. The chain employs TRBV14 and TRBJ2-4, with a weak D call TRBD1 (6 bases). V was clipped by 1 base and J by 1 base, with 11 bases between them. Germline V lookup: CDR1 SGHDN, CDR2 FVKESK. CDR3 length: 16 residues. In DNA form, the CDR3 reads TGTGCCAGCAGCCAAGCACAGGGAAAGGCCAAAAACATTCAGTACTTC. Its translation is CASSQAQGKAKNIQYF.

This clonotype occurred many times. The chain links TRBV27 to TRBJ1-2; D gene uncertain. V was pared by 5 bases and J by 1 base, with 8 bases between. Germline V gives CDR1 MNHEY, CDR2 SMNVEV (reference sequence). This CDR3 contains 13 residues. The CDR3 reads CASSTSINYGYTF. The DNA of the CDR3 is TGTGCCAGCAGTACCTCAATTAACTATGGCTACACCTTC.

V and J are TRBV7-2 and TRBJ1-1, with TRBD1 matching over 10 bases. In germline, CDR1 is SGHTA, CDR2 FQGNSA. The CDR3 extends over 14 amino acids. V trimming: 2 bases; J trimming: 8 bases; junction bases outside the gene matches: 5. The CDR3 sequence is CASSLFRDRGEAFF. CDR3 nucleotide sequence: TGTGCCAGCAGCTTATTCCGGGACAGGGGAGAAGCTTTCTTT.

This clonotype was recorded at least ten times. V gene TRBV7-9 combines with J gene TRBJ2-1; D ambiguous. CDR1 and CDR2 (germline): SEHNR, FQNEAQ (reference sequence). Trimming stripped 3 bases from V and 5 bases from J, with 5 bases between. CDR3 length equals 12 residues. Written as DNA, the CDR3 is TGTGCCAGCAGCTTCCGGGACAATGAGCAGTTCTTC. Its translation is CASSFRDNEQFF.

This clonotype was counted at least ten times. The V gene is TRBV28, the J gene TRBJ2-5; TRBD2 agrees at 10 bases. The J segment lost 4 bases and the V segment lost 7 bases, leaving 9 bases of the junction unmatched. The germline V gene has CDR1 MDHEN and CDR2 SYDVKM. This CDR3 contains 15 residues. The CDR3 nucleotides read TGTGCCAGCATGCCGGGACTAGCGATAAGAGAGACCCAGTACTTC. Translated, it gives CASMPGLAIRETQYF.